This passage covers 13 T cell receptor beta chains from one sample sequenced in a study of cytomegalovirus exposure and HLA in healthy donors. The study ran its PCR with 60 Vbeta and 13 Jbeta primers. Profiling relied on immunoSEQ multiplex PCR, and the TCRdb table lists in-frame clones only, not all of them. The sample lists roughly 230,000 clones; more than 70% were seen once. The sample was PBMCs. The receptors were sampled from a boy aged 10-17 years in good health and CMV-seronegative.

The V gene is TRBV30, the J gene TRBJ1-1; TRBD1 aligns across 8 bases. The CDR3 has 13 residues. The germline V gene has CDR1 GTSNPN and CDR2 SVGIG (reference sequence). The V and J ends lost 4 bases and 7 bases, in that order; junction bases with no gene match: 8. The CDR3 bases are TGTGCCTGGAATCCGGGACAGGTCTATGAAGCTTTCTTT. This gives the protein CAWNPGQVYEAFF.

CDR3 loop: CAWNEGRGGGSPLHF. In DNA, the CDR3 is TGTGCCTGGAATGAGGGGAGGGGAGGGGGTTCACCCCTCCACTTT. The rearrangement links TRBV30 to TRBJ1-6; perhaps TRBD1 as D (6 bases). Trimming removed 4 bases at V and 9 bases at J, with 19 bases between. The CDR3 covers 15 residues. Germline loops: CDR1 GTSNPN, CDR2 SVGIG (reference sequence). Full variable domain (outside the CDR3, taken from reference TRBV30 and TRBJ1-6): SQTIHQWPATLVQPVGSPLSLECTVEGTSNPNLYWYRQAAGRGLQLLFYSVGIGQISSEVPQNLSASRPQDRQFILSSKKLLLSDSGFYLCAWNEGRGGGSPLHFGNGTRLTVT.

The V call is TRBV4-2, the J call TRBJ1-2; 11 bases map to TRBD1. There are 15 residues in the CDR3. The germline gives CDR1 LGHNA, CDR2 YNFKEQ. V lost 2 bases to trimming and J lost 5 bases; unmatched junction nucleotides: 4. The CDR3 DNA is TGTGCCAGCAGCCAACGGGACAGGGGGAAGTATGGCTACACCTTC. This translates into CASSQRDRGKYGYTF.

This sequence joins TRBV9 and TRBJ2-3, with D perhaps matching TRBD1 (5 bases). V gave up 3 bases and J gave up 0 bases, with 17 bases separating them. CDR1 is SGDLS and CDR2 is YYNGEE in the germline V gene. This CDR3 contains 17 residues. The DNA of the CDR3 is TGTGCCAGCAGCGGAAAAAAGACAGCTTCTAGCACAGATACGCAGTATTTT. It is translated as CASSGKKTASSTDTQYF. The full variable domain, with the rest looked up from reference TRBV9 and TRBJ2-3, is DSGVTQTPKHLITATGQRVTLRCSPRSGDLSVYWYQQSLDQGLQFLIQYYNGEERAKGNILERFSAQQFPDLHSELNLSSLELGDSALYFCASSGKKTASSTDTQYFGPGTRLTVL.

This clone has just a few counts. V and J are TRBV20-1 and TRBJ2-1; D gene uncertain. Trimming stripped 5 bases from V and 5 bases from J, with 7 bases between. The CDR3 has 11 amino acids. In germline, CDR1 is DFQATT, CDR2 SNEGSKA (reference sequence). CDR3 bases: TGCAGTGCTGCTGCGAACAATGAGCAGTTCTTC. Translation gives CSAAANNEQFF.

A single count supports this clone. V usage is TRBV5-6 and J usage is TRBJ2-3; TRBD2 matches 7 bases. Trimming removed 1 base from V and 8 bases from J; junction bases left unmatched: 7. The CDR3 runs to 14 residues. Germline loops: CDR1 SGHDT, CDR2 YYEEEE. Here the CDR3 reads CASSLLSGVGTQYF. The CDR3 region has the DNA TGTGCCAGCAGCTTGCTAAGCGGGGTTGGTACGCAGTATTTT. The full variable domain, rest sourced from reference TRBV5-6 and TRBJ2-3, is DAGVTQSPTHLIKTRGQQVTLRCSPKSGHDTVSWYQQALGQGPQFIFQYYEEEERQRGNFPDRFSGHQFPNYSSELNVNALLLGDSALYLCASSLLSGVGTQYFGPGTRLTVL.

This chain links TRBV27 with TRBJ1-5, with TRBD1 identical over 7 bases. CDR1 is MNHEY, CDR2 SMNVEV, per germline (reference sequence). CDR3 size: 15 residues. V shed 8 bases, J shed 9 bases, and the junction held 16 bases outside the gene matches. For the CDR3, the DNA is TGTGCCAGCGGGAAAACAGGGGACCATGGCTGGCCCCAGCATTTT. This translates into CASGKTGDHGWPQHF.

The gene calls are TRBV5-4 and TRBJ1-3, with 7 bases fitting TRBD1. CDR3 length: 17 amino acids. Losses at the gene ends were 3 bases for V and 4 bases for J; bases not matched to a gene: 13. The germline gives CDR1 SGHNT, CDR2 YYREEE (reference sequence). The CDR3 DNA reads as TGTGCCAGCAGCTCGGCTCAACAGGGGTTTAGAGGAAACACCATATATTTT. Residues: CASSSAQQGFRGNTIYF.

This clone showed up just once. The chain couples TRBV6-6 to TRBJ2-5; 8 bases match TRBD2. V gave up 10 bases and J gave up 4 bases; unmatched junction bases: 11. There are 14 residues in the CDR3. Germline CDR1 is MNHNY and CDR2 is SVGAGI (reference sequence). In nucleotides, the CDR3 is TGTGCCACCCAACCGGGGACTAGGGGAGAGACCCAGTACTTC. It codes for CATQPGTRGETQYF.

The chain recombines TRBV5-4 with TRBJ2-3; 10 nucleotides match TRBD2. Germline trimming cut 1 base from V and 8 bases from J; bases unmatched to any gene: 4. Germline values: CDR1 SGHNT, CDR2 YYREEE (reference sequence). The CDR3 extends over 14 amino acids. The DNA for the CDR3 is TGTGCCAGCAGCTTGCTAGCGGGAGTGGTTACGCAGTATTTT. Its translation: CASSLLAGVVTQYF.

The CDR3 coding sequence is TGCGCCAGCAGCCCCCCCTGGGGCCCTAACTATGGCTACACCTTC. Translating gives CASSPPWGPNYGYTF. The chain has TRBV10-1 and TRBJ1-2, with D possibly TRBD1 on 5 matching bases. V lost 6 bases and J 0 bases, leaving 14 bases between the germline ends. The CDR3 extends over 15 amino acids. Looked up from germline, CDR1 is WNHNN and CDR2 is SYGVQD (reference sequence).

This clone was seen a single time. V gene TRBV2 combines with J gene TRBJ2-3; 9 bases align to TRBD2. Germline CDR1 reads SNHLY; CDR2 reads FYNNEI. The ends lost 4 bases at V and 0 bases at J; junction bases unmatched: 5. CDR3 size: 16 residues. Here the CDR3 DNA reads TGTGCCAGCAGTGTAGGGACTAGCCCGAGCACAGATACGCAGTATTTT. It specifies CASSVGTSPSTDTQYF.

The V gene is TRBV21-1, the J gene TRBJ1-1. TRBV21-1 is given as a pseudogene. This CDR3 contains 16 residues. Written as DNA, the CDR3 is TGTGCCAGCAGACTAAGGGGCGGGGTTCAGGGCACTGAAGCTTTCTTT. Its protein product is CASRLRGGVQGTEAFF.